The 12 T cell receptor beta chains reported below all come from one sample, sequenced in a study of T cell changes during pregnancy in multiple sclerosis. The table came from immunoSEQ multiplex PCR; TCRdb's copy has only in-frame clones and leaves some out. The data contain 25,000 to 35,000 clones, approximately 90% of them singletons. The source was CD8+ T cells from peripheral blood mononuclear cells, collected in the first trimester of pregnancy. These receptors all come from a female donor with multiple sclerosis, enrolled in a pregnancy study.

This chain connects TRBV29-1 to TRBJ2-7, with D maybe TRBD2 (6 bases). The germline gives CDR1 SQVTM, CDR2 ANQGSEA. Trimming left V 4 bases short and J 1 base short, with 11 bases between. The CDR3 consists of 13 residues. The CDR3 sequence: CSVGVSGSYEQYF. In DNA, the CDR3 is TGCAGCGTTGGGGTAAGCGGGTCCTACGAGCAGTACTTC.

The V call is TRBV7-6, the J call TRBJ2-3; 8 bases match TRBD2. The CDR3 has 18 amino acids. Germline CDR1 is SGHVS and CDR2 is FNYEAQ. V shed 1 base, J shed 3 bases, and the junction held 12 bases outside the gene matches. The CDR3 sequence is CASSLVALSGRGTDTQYF. The CDR3 DNA follows: TGTGCCAGCAGCTTAGTTGCCCTCAGCGGGAGAGGGACAGATACGCAGTATTTT.

V and J are TRBV7-3 and TRBJ2-1; no clear D gene. This CDR3 region has 15 residues. Deletions cut 1 base from V and 1 base from J, with 8 bases between. Germline V gives CDR1 SGHTA, CDR2 FQGTGA. This CDR3 reads CASSLISSSYNEQFF. DNA for the CDR3: TGTGCCAGCAGCTTAATTAGTTCTTCCTACAATGAGCAGTTCTTC.

The chain employs TRBV7-9 and TRBJ2-7; D might be TRBD2 (6 bases). In germline, CDR1 is SEHNR, CDR2 FQNEAQ (reference sequence). The ends were cut back, 4 bases at V and 10 bases at J, with 29 bases in the middle. This CDR3 region has 17 residues. Written as DNA, the CDR3 is TGTGCCAGCAGCTCCATCCCACCTGGAGGGGCGCGTGCGGGACAGTACTTC. It encodes CASSSIPPGGARAGQYF.

J is TRBJ1-2 and V is TRBV7-9; 9 bases are a match to TRBD1. Germline CDR1 reads SEHNR; CDR2 reads FQNEAQ (reference sequence). Unmatched junction bases numbered 6, after V lost 4 bases and J lost 6 bases. This CDR3 contains 14 residues. CDR3 in amino acids: CASSSTGTGNGYTF. The DNA of the CDR3 is TGTGCCAGCAGCTCAACAGGGACAGGGAATGGCTACACCTTC.

The chain has TRBV18 and TRBJ1-5, with no clear D. V was trimmed by 3 bases and J by 5 bases, leaving 23 bases between them. This CDR3 has 18 residues. The germline V gene has CDR1 KGHSH and CDR2 LQKENI. The CDR3 DNA sequence: TGTGCCAGCTCACCCAACCACTATAACGACGGCAGCGATCAGCCCCAGCATTTT. Translated: CASSPNHYNDGSDQPQHF.

J is TRBJ2-1 and V is TRBV4-1; 9 bases line up with TRBD1. Germline trimming cut 1 base from V and 8 bases from J; bases unmatched to any gene: 3. This CDR3 region has 14 residues. CDR1 is MGHRA, CDR2 YSYEKL, per germline. The CDR3 DNA follows: TGCGCCAGCAGCCAAGTGGACAGGGGCGATGAGCAGTTCTTC. Encoded protein: CASSQVDRGDEQFF.

The chain uses TRBV29-1 and TRBJ2-7, with 15 bases identical to TRBD2. The trim removed 1 base at V and 2 bases at J, leaving 3 bases unmatched. Germline lookup yields CDR1 SQVTM and CDR2 ANQGSEA. The CDR3 consists of 16 residues. For the CDR3, the DNA is TGCAGCGTTGAAGCCGGACTAGCGGGAGGGGCCTACGAGCAGTACTTC. It codes for CSVEAGLAGGAYEQYF.

The gene calls are TRBV10-3 and TRBJ1-2, with TRBD1 identical over 10 bases. The CDR3 has 14 amino acids. Per germline, CDR1 ENHRY and CDR2 SYGVKD. The V segment lost 8 bases and the J segment 7 bases; nucleotides outside the gene matches: 10. For the CDR3, the DNA is TGTGCCATCGGGGAAGGACAGGGGGAATTTGGCTACACCTTC. Its protein is CAIGEGQGEFGYTF.

This chain links TRBV5-1 with TRBJ2-1; 10 nucleotides agree with TRBD2. CDR3 length: 17 residues. Germline CDR1 is SGHRS and CDR2 is YFSETQ. The junction had 13 bases not matched to a gene; V was cut back by 5 bases and J by 5 bases. The DNA of the CDR3 is TGCGCCAGCAGTCCATCCTTAGCGGGAGGTTGGAACAATGAGCAGTTCTTC. This sequence encodes CASSPSLAGGWNNEQFF.

The genes are TRBV28 and TRBJ2-5; 10 bases match TRBD2. This CDR3 has 14 amino acids. V lost 5 bases and J lost 0; bases outside the gene matches: 0. Germline V CDR1 and CDR2: MDHEN, SYDVKM. CDR3 amino acids: CASSGLADQETQYF. In nucleotides, the CDR3 is TGTGCCAGCAGTGGACTAGCGGACCAAGAGACCCAGTACTTC.

The chain joins TRBV7-9 to TRBJ1-2; a possible D gene is TRBD1 (5 bases). The germline CDR1 and CDR2 sequences are SEHNR and FQNEAQ (reference sequence). This CDR3 comprises 14 residues. V lost 4 bases and J lost 3, with 12 bases in between. The CDR3 loop reads CASSSSDRYYGYTF. The CDR3 DNA reads as TGTGCCAGCAGCTCCTCAGACAGATACTATGGCTACACCTTC.